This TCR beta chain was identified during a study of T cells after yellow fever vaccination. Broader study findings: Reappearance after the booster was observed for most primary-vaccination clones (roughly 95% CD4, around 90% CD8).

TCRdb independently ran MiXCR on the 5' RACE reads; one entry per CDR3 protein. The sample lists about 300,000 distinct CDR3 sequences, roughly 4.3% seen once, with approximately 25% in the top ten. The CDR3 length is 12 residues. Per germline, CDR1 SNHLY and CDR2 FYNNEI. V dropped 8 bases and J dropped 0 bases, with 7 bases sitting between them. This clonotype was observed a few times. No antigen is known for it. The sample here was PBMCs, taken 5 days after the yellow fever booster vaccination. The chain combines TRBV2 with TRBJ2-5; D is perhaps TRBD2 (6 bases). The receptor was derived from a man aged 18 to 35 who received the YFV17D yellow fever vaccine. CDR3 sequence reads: CASGGNQETQYF. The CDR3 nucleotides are TGTGCCAGCGGGGGGAACCAAGAGACCCAGTACTTC.